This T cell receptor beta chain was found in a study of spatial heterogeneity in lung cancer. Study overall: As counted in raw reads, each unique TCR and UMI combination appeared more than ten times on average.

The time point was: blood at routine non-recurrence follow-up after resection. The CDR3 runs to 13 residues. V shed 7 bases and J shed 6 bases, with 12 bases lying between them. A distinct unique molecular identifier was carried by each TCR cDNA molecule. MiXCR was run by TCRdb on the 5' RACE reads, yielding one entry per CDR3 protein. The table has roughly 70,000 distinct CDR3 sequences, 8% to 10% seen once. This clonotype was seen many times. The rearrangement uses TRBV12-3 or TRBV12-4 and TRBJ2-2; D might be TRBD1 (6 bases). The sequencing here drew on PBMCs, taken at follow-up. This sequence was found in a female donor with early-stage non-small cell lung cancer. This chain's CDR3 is CASTVQGSGELFF. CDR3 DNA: TGTGCCAGCACCGTCCAGGGGTCCGGGGAGCTGTTTTTT.